This TCR beta chain comes out of a study of cytomegalovirus exposure and HLA in healthy donors. Trimming took 4 bases from V and 4 from J, leaving 17 bases between them. Per germline, CDR1 SGDLS and CDR2 YYNGEE. CDR3 length: 15 residues. Assay: immunoSEQ multiplex PCR; the TCRdb copy retains only in-frame clones and omits some. The top ten hold 1.5% to 2% of the sample, which has approximately 120,000 clones, about 96% seen once. This receptor was obtained from a man aged 18-30 years in good health and CMV-seronegative. Sequencing was carried out using PBMCs. The gene calls are TRBV9 and TRBJ1-2; maybe TRBD1 (5 bases). CDR3 bases: TGTGCCAGCAGCCCCAGTCCGGGGGATCTCTATGGCTACACCTTC. The encoded protein is CASSPSPGDLYGYTF.